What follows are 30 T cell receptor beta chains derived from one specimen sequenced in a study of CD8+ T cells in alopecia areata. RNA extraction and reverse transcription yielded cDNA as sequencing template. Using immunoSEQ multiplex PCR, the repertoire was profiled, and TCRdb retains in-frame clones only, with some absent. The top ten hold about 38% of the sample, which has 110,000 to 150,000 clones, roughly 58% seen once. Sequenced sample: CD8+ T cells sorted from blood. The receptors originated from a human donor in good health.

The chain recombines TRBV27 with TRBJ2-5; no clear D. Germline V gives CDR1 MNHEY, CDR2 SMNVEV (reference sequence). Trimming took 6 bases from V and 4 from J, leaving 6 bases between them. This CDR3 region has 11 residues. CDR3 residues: CASRLGETQYF. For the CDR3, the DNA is TGTGCCAGCAGATTGGGAGAGACCCAGTACTTC.

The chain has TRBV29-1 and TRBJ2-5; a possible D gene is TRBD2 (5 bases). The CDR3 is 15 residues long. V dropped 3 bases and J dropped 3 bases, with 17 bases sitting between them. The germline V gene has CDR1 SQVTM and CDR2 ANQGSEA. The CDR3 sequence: CSVEIGGTGKETQYF. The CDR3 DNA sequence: TGCAGCGTTGAGATTGGCGGTACGGGAAAAGAGACCCAGTACTTC.

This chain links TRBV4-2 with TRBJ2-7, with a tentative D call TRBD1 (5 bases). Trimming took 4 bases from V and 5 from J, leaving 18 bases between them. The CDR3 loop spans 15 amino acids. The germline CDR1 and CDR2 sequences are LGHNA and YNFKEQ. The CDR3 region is CASSLRAGSVDEQYF. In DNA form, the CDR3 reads TGTGCCAGCAGCCTTAGGGCAGGGTCAGTCGACGAGCAGTACTTC.

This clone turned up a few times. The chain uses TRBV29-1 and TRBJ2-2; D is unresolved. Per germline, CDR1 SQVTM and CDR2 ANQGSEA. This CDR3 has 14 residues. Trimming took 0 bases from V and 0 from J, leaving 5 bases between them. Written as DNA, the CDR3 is TGCAGCGTTGAAGATGACGCGAACACCGGGGAGCTGTTTTTT. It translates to CSVEDDANTGELFF.

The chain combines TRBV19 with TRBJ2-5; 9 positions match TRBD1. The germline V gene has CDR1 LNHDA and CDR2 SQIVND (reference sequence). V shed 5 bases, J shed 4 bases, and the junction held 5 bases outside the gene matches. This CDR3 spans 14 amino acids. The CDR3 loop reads CASSPTTGGETQYF. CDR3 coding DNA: TGTGCCAGTAGTCCCACGACAGGGGGAGAGACCCAGTACTTC.

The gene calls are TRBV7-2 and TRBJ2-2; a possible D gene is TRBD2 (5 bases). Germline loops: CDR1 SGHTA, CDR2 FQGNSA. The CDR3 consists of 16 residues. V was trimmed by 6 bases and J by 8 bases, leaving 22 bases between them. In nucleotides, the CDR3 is TGTGCCAGCAGTCGACGCCCGGGCGTAGCGACTGGGGAGCTGTTTTTT. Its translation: CASSRRPGVATGELFF.

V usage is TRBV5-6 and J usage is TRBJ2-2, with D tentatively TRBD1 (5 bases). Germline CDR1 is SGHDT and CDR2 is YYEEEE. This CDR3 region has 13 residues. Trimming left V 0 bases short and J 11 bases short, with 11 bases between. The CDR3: CASSLDGRGELFF. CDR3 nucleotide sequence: TGTGCCAGCAGCTTGGATGGTAGGGGAGAGCTGTTTTTT. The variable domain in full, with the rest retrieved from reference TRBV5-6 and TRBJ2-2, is DAGVTQSPTHLIKTRGQQVTLRCSPKSGHDTVSWYQQALGQGPQFIFQYYEEEERQRGNFPDRFSGHQFPNYSSELNVNALLLGDSALYLCASSLDGRGELFFGEGSRLTVL.

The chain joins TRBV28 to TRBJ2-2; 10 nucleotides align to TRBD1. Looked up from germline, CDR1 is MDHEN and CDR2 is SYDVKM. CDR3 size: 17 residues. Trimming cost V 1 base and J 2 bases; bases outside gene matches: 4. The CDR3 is CASSLSTGGLNTGELFF. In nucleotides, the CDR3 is TGTGCCAGCAGTTTATCGACAGGGGGCTTAAACACCGGGGAGCTGTTTTTT.

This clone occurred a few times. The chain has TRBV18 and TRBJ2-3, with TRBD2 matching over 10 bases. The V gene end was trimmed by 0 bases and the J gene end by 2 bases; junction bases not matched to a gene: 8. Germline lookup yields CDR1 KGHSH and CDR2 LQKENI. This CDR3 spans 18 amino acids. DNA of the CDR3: TGTGCCAGCTCACCACCGGTGGGCACTAGCGGGACCACAGATACGCAGTATTTT. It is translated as CASSPPVGTSGTTDTQYF. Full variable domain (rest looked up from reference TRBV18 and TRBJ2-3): NAGVMQNPRHLVRRRGQEARLRCSPMKGHSHVYWYRQLPEEGLKFMVYLQKENIIDESGMPKERFSAEFPKEGPSILRIQQVVRGDSAAYFCASSPPVGTSGTTDTQYFGPGTRLTVL.

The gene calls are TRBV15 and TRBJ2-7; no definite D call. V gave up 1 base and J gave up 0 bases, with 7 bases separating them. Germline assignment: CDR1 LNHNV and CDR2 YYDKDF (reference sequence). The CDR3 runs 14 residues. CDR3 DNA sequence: TGTGCCACCAGCAGAGGGACCGCCTCCTACGAGCAGTACTTC. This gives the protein CATSRGTASYEQYF. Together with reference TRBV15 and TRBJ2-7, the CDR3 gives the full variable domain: DAMVIQNPRYQVTQFGKPVTLSCSQTLNHNVMYWYQQKSSQAPKLLFHYYDKDFNNEADTPDNFQSRRPNTSFCFLDIRSPGLGDTAMYLCATSRGTASYEQYFGPGTRLTVT.

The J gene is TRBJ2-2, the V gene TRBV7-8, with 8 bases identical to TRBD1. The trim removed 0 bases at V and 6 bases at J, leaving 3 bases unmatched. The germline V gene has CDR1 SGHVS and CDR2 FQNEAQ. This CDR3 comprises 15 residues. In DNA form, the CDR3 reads TGTGCCAGCAGCTTAGCGCTACAGGGGGCCGGGGAGCTGTTTTTT. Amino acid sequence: CASSLALQGAGELFF.

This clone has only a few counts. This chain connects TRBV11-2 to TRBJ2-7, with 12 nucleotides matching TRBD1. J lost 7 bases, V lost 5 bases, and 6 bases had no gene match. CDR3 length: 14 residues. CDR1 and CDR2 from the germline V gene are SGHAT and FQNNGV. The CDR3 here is CASSPGQGAWEQYF. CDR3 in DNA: TGTGCCAGCAGCCCGGGACAGGGGGCGTGGGAGCAGTACTTC.

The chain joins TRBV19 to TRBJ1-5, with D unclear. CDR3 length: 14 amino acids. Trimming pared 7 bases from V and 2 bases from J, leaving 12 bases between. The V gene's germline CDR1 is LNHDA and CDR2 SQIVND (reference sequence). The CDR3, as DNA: TGTGCCAGTACCCCTTACGGGGGCAATCAGCCCCAGCATTTT. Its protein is CASTPYGGNQPQHF.

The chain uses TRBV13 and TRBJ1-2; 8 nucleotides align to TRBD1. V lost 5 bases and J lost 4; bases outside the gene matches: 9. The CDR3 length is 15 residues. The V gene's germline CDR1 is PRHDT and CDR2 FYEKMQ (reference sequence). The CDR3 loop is CASSQGQAGLYGYTF. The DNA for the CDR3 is TGTGCCAGCAGCCAGGGACAGGCGGGACTCTATGGCTACACCTTC. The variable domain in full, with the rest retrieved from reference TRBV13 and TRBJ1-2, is AAGVIQSPRHLIKEKRETATLKCYPIPRHDTVYWYQQGPGQDPQFLISFYEKMQSDKGSIPDRFSAQQFSDYHSELNMSSLELGDSALYFCASSQGQAGLYGYTFGSGTRLTVV.

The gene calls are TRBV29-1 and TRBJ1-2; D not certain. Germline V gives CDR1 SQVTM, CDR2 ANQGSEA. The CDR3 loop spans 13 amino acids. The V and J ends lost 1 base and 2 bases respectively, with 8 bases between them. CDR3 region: CSVEVPGNYGYTF. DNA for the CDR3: TGCAGCGTTGAAGTCCCGGGGAACTATGGCTACACCTTC.

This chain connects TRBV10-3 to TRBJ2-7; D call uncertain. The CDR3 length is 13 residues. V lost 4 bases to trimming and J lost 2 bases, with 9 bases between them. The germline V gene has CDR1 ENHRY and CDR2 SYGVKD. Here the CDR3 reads CAISAAWAYEQYF. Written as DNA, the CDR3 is TGTGCCATCAGTGCGGCTTGGGCCTACGAGCAGTACTTC.

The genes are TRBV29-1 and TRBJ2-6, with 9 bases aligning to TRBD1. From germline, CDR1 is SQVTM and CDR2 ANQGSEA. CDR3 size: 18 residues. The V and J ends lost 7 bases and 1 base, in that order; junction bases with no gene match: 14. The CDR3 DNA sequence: TGCAGCGGCGTACCCCGGGACAGGGACCGTTCTGGGGCCAACGTCCTGACTTTC. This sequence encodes CSGVPRDRDRSGANVLTF.

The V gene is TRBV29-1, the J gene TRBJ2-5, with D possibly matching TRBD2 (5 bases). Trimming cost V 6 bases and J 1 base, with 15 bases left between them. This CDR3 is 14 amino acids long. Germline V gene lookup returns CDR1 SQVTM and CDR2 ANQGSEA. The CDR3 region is CSVDPGGLQETQYF. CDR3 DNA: TGCAGCGTGGACCCCGGAGGCCTCCAAGAGACCCAGTACTTC.

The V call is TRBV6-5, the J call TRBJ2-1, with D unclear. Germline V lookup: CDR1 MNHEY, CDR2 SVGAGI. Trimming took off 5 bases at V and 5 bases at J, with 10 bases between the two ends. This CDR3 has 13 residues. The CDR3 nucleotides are TGTGCCAGCAGTGCCAGACTTGACAATGAGCAGTTCTTC. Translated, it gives CASSARLDNEQFF.

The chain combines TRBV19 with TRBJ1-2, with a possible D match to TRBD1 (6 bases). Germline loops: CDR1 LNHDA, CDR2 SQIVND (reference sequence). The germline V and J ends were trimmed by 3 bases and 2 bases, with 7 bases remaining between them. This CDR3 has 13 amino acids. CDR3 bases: TGTGCCAGTAGTATTGGGACAAACTATGGCTACACCTTC. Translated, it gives CASSIGTNYGYTF. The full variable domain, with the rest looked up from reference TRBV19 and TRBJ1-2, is DGGITQSPKYLFRKEGQNVTLSCEQNLNHDAMYWYRQDPGQGLRLIYYSQIVNDFQKGDIAEGYSVSREKKESFPLTVTSAQKNPTAFYLCASSIGTNYGYTFGSGTRLTVV.

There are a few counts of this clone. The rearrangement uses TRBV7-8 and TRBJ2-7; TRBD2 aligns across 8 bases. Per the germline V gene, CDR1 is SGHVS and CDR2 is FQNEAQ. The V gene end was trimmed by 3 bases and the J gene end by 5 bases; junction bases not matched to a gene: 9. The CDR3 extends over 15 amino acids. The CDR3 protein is CASSFSGALGHEQYF. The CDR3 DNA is TGTGCCAGCAGCTTTAGCGGGGCTTTAGGCCACGAGCAGTACTTC. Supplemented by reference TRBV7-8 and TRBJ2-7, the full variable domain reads GAGVSQSPRYKVAKRGQDVALRCDPISGHVSLFWYQQALGQGPEFLTYFQNEAQLDKSGLPSDRFFAERPEGSVSTLKIQRTQQEDSAVYLCASSFSGALGHEQYFGPGTRLTVT.

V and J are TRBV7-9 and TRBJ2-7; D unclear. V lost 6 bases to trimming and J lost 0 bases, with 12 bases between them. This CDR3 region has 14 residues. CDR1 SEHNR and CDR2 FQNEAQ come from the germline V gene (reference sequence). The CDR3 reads CASSLPQGSYEQYF. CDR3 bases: TGTGCCAGCAGTTTACCGCAAGGCTCCTACGAGCAGTACTTC.

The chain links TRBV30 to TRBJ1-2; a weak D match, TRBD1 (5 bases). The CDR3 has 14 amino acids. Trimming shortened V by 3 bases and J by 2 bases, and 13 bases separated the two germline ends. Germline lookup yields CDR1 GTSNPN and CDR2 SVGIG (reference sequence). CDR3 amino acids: CAWRWGLINYGYTF. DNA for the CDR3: TGTGCCTGGAGATGGGGCCTTATCAACTATGGCTACACCTTC.

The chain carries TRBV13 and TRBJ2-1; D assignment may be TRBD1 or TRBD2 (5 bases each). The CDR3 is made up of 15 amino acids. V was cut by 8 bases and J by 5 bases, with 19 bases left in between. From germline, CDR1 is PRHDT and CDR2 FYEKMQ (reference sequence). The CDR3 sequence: CASSPRGLADNEQFF. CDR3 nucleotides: TGTGCCAGCTCTCCTCGGGGCCTAGCAGACAATGAGCAGTTCTTC.

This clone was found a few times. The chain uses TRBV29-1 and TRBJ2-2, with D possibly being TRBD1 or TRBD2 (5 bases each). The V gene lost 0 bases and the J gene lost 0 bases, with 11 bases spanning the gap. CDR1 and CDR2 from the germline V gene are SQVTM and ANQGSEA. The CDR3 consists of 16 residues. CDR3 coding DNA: TGCAGCGTTGAAGATGAGGGCAGGGCGAACACCGGGGAGCTGTTTTTT. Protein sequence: CSVEDEGRANTGELFF.

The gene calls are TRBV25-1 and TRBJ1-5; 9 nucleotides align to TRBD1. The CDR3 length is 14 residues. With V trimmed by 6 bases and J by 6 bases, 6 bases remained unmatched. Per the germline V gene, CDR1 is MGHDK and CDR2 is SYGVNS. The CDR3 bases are TGTGCCAGCAGCCCGGGACAGGGAATTCAGCCCCAGCATTTT. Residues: CASSPGQGIQPQHF.

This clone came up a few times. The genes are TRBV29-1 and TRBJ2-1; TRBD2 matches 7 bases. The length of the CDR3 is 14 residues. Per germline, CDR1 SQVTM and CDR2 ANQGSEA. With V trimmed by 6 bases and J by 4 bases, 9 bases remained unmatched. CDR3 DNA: TGCAGCGTGGTCGCCCTAGCGGCTTACAATGAGCAGTTCTTC. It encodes CSVVALAAYNEQFF.

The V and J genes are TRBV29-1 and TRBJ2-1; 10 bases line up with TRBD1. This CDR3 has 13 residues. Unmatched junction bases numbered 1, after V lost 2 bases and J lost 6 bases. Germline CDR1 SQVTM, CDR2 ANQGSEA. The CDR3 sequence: CSVERDRGNEQFF. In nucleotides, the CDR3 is TGCAGCGTTGAAAGGGACAGGGGCAATGAGCAGTTCTTC.

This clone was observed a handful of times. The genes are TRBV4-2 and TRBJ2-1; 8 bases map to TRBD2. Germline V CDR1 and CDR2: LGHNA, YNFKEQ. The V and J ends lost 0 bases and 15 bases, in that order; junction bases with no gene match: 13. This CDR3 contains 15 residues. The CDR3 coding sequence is TGTGCCAGCAGCCAAGATTTCCTGTCGGCGGGAGGTTGGTTCTTC. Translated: CASSQDFLSAGGWFF.

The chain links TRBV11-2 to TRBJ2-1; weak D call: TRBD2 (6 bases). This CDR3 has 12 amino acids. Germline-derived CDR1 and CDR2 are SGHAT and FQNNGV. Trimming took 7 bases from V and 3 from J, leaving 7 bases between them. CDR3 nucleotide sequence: TGTGCCAGCAAGGGAGGCTACAATGAGCAGTTCTTC. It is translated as CASKGGYNEQFF.